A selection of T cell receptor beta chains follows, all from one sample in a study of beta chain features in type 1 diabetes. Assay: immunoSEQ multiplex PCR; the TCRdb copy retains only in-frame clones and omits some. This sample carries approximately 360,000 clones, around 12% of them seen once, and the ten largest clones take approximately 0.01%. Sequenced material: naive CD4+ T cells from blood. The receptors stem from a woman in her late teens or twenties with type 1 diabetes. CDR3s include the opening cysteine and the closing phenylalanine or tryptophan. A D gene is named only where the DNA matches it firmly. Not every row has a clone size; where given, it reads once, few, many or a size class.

CASSQLSFRTGALRTGELFF,TGCGCCAGCAGCCAACTGAGTTTCAGGACAGGGGCCCTAAGGACCGGGGAGCTGTTTTTT,TRBV4-1,.,TRBD1,TRBJ2-2
CASSHSRQPPPYEQYF,TGCGCCAGCAGTCACTCACGACAGCCACCCCCCTACGAGCAGTACTTC,TRBV23-1,few,.,TRBJ2-7
CASRLAGTYNEQFF,TGCGCCAGCCGACTAGCGGGTACCTACAATGAGCAGTTCTTC,TRBV4-1,.,TRBD2,TRBJ2-1
CASSGGGTGGYEQYF,TGTGCCAGCAGTGGAGGAGGGACAGGGGGCTACGAGCAGTACTTC,TRBV2,.,TRBD1,TRBJ2-7
CASSPDRGVGGEQFF,TGTGCCAGCTCACCGGACAGGGGGGTCGGGGGTGAGCAGTTCTTC,TRBV18,.,TRBD1,TRBJ2-1
CASRGVLAGANVLTF,TGTGCCAGCCGGGGGGTGTTAGCTGGGGCCAACGTCCTGACTTTC,TRBV6-5,.,TRBD2,TRBJ2-6
CASGGQGAWETQYF,TGCGCCAGCGGAGGACAGGGGGCATGGGAGACCCAGTACTTC,TRBV5-1,.,TRBD1,TRBJ2-5
CASSLGQIYEQYF,TGTGCCAGCAGCTTAGGACAGATTTACGAGCAGTACTTC,TRBV7-2,.,.,TRBJ2-7
CASSLIAGGRNEQFF,TGTGCCAGCAGCCTAATAGCGGGGGGGCGTAATGAGCAGTTCTTC,TRBV6-4,few,TRBD2,TRBJ2-1
CAILTGMNYGYTF,TGTGCCATCCTAACGGGGATGAACTATGGCTACACCTTC,TRBV28,few,.,TRBJ1-2
CASSLAGGPSDTQYF,TGTGCCAGCAGTTTAGCGGGAGGGCCCTCAGATACGCAGTATTTT,TRBV28,.,TRBD2,TRBJ2-3
CASSPFSSTGVGDEQFF,TGTGCCAGCTCACCATTCAGTTCAACAGGGGTCGGCGATGAGCAGTTCTTC,TRBV18,.,TRBD1,TRBJ2-1
CASSLDYSGTVITYEQYF,TGTGCCAGCAGCTTGGATTACTCCGGGACAGTGATCACCTACGAGCAGTACTTC,TRBV5-4,few,TRBD1,TRBJ2-7
CASRGGSTDTQYF,TGTGCCAGCAGGGGCGGGAGTACAGATACGCAGTATTTT,TRBV6-6,few,TRBD2,TRBJ2-3
CASEESGSSDEQYF,TGTGCCAGCGAGGAAAGCGGGAGTTCCGACGAGCAGTACTTC,TRBV28,.,TRBD2,TRBJ2-7
CASKGGGGHYGYTF,TGTGCCAGCAAAGGAGGTGGCGGTCACTATGGCTACACCTTC,TRBV6-5,.,.,TRBJ1-2
CASSSAGSSDTQYF,TGTGCCAGCAGTTCGGCGGGATCATCAGATACGCAGTATTTT,TRBV28,.,.,TRBJ2-3
CAWSIREDQPQHF,TGTGCCTGGAGTATAAGGGAGGATCAGCCCCAGCATTTT,TRBV30,.,.,TRBJ1-5
CASSLTTSSYNEQFF,TGTGCCAGCAGTCTTACTACAAGCTCCTACAATGAGCAGTTCTTC,TRBV6-5,.,.,TRBJ2-1
CASSLGGTGGHSPLHF,TGTGCCAGCAGTTTAGGGGGGACAGGGGGCCATTCACCCCTCCACTTT,TRBV27,.,TRBD1,TRBJ1-6
CASSWTEENYGYTF,TGTGCCAGCTCATGGACAGAAGAGAACTATGGCTACACCTTC,TRBV18,.,.,TRBJ1-2
CASSTTGNTEAFF,TGTGCCAGCAGCACGACAGGGAACACTGAAGCTTTCTTT,TRBV5-8,.,.,TRBJ1-1
CASSSRGPYEQYF,TGTGCCAGCAGCTCCAGGGGACCCTACGAGCAGTACTTC,TRBV5-6,once,.,TRBJ2-7
CAWSVGRTSGTDTQYF,TGTGCCTGGAGTGTAGGGAGGACTAGCGGCACAGATACGCAGTATTTT,TRBV30,.,TRBD2,TRBJ2-3
CASSLGTSKAYEQYF,TGTGCCAGCAGTCTCGGGACTAGCAAGGCCTACGAGCAGTACTTC,TRBV2,.,TRBD2,TRBJ2-7
CASGGRGQETQYF,TGTGCCAGCGGTGGGCGGGGCCAAGAGACCCAGTACTTC,TRBV2,few,.,TRBJ2-5
CASSQAGVSGYTF,TGTGCCAGCAGCCAAGCCGGGGTTAGTGGCTACACCTTC,TRBV14,.,.,TRBJ1-2
CASRRQGYEQFF,TGTGCCAGCAGAAGACAGGGGTATGAGCAGTTCTTC,TRBV6-6,.,TRBD1,TRBJ2-1
CATSRGTELYEQYF,TGTGCCACCAGCAGAGGGACAGAGTTGTACGAGCAGTACTTC,TRBV15,.,.,TRBJ2-7
CAWGQSSYEQYF,TGTGCCTGGGGACAGTCATCCTACGAGCAGTACTTC,TRBV30,few,.,TRBJ2-7
CAGGVGLAGGETQYF,TGTGCCGGCGGAGTGGGACTAGCGGGAGGAGAGACCCAGTACTTC,TRBV7-8,.,TRBD2,TRBJ2-5
CASSLGTVNYNSPLHF,TGTGCCAGCAGCCTTGGGACAGTAAACTATAATTCACCCCTCCACTTT,TRBV13,.,TRBD1,TRBJ1-6
CASSSDRGETYEQYF,TGTGCCAGCAGCTCGGACAGGGGGGAAACCTACGAGCAGTACTTC,TRBV7-2,.,TRBD1,TRBJ2-7
CASSFGGSETVEFF,TGTGCCAGCAGCTTTGGGGGCAGCGAAACGGTGGAGTTCTTC,TRBV5-6,.,.,TRBJ2-1
CASSGTSGTSSYEQYF,TGTGCCAGCAGCGGGACTAGCGGGACGAGCTCCTACGAGCAGTACTTC,TRBV2,few,TRBD2,TRBJ2-7
CASSPGRGYYNEQFF,TGTGCCAGCAGCCCAGGCAGGGGCTACTACAATGAGCAGTTCTTC,TRBV7-9,few,.,TRBJ2-1
CASSILSGRTYNEQFF,TGTGCCAGTAGTATCCTTAGCGGCAGGACCTACAATGAGCAGTTCTTC,TRBV19,few,.,TRBJ2-1
CASSLGQGTDTQYF,TGTGCCAGCAGCTTAGGACAGGGGACAGATACGCAGTATTTT,TRBV7-9,.,TRBD1,TRBJ2-3
CASSQTGGIETQYF,TGTGCCAGCAGTCAGACAGGGGGCATCGAGACCCAGTACTTC,TRBV11-2,few,TRBD1,TRBJ2-5
CASSRTLGQGNIEAFF,TGCGCCAGCAGCCGGACCCTTGGACAGGGTAACATTGAAGCTTTCTTT,TRBV4-3,.,TRBD1,TRBJ1-1
CASSLSGPLGRTQYF,TGCGCCAGCAGCCTCTCAGGCCCCCTGGGCCGGACCCAGTACTTC,TRBV4-1,few,.,TRBJ2-5
CASSFATNEKLFF,TGTGCCAGCAGCTTCGCAACTAATGAAAAACTGTTTTTT,TRBV7-2,few,.,TRBJ1-4
CASSPPGLAGETDTQYF,TGTGCCAGCTCCCCTCCCGGACTAGCGGGAGAGACAGATACGCAGTATTTT,TRBV18,few,TRBD2,TRBJ2-3
CASVRLAATDTQYF,TGTGCCAGCGTTCGACTAGCGGCCACAGATACGCAGTATTTT,TRBV6-6,few,TRBD2,TRBJ2-3
CASSLGTSGYYEQYF,TGTGCCAGCAGCCTCGGGACTAGCGGGTACTACGAGCAGTACTTC,TRBV13,.,TRBD2,TRBJ2-7